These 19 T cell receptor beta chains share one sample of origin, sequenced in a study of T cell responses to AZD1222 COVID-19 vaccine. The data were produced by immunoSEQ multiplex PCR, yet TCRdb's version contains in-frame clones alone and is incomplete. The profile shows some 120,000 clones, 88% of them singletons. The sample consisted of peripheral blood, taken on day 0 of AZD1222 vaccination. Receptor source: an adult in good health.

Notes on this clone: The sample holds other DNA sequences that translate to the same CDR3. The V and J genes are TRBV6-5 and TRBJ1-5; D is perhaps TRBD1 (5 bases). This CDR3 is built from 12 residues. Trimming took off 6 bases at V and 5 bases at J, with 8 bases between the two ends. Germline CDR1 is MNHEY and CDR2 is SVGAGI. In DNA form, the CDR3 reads TGTGCCAGCAGGGGGCGCGATCAGCCCCAGCATTTT. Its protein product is CASRGRDQPQHF.

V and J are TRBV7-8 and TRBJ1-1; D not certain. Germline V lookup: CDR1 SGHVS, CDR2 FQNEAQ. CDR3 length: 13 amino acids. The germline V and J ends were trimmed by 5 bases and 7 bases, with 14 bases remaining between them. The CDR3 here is CASSPDELIEAFF. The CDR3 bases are TGTGCCAGCAGCCCAGATGAGTTGATTGAAGCTTTCTTT. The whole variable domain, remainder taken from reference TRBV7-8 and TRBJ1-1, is GAGVSQSPRYKVAKRGQDVALRCDPISGHVSLFWYQQALGQGPEFLTYFQNEAQLDKSGLPSDRFFAERPEGSVSTLKIQRTQQEDSAVYLCASSPDELIEAFFGQGTRLTVV.

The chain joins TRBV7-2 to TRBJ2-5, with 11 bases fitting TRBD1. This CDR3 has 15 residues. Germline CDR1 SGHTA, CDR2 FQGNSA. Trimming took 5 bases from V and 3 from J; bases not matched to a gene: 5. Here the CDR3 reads CASSPRTGGEETQYF. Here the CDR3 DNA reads TGTGCCAGCAGCCCGCGGACAGGGGGCGAAGAGACCCAGTACTTC. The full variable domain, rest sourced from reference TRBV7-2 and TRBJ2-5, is GAGVSQSPSNKVTEKGKDVELRCDPISGHTALYWYRQSLGQGLEFLIYFQGNSAPDKSGLPSDRFSAERTGGSVSTLTIQRTQQEDSAVYLCASSPRTGGEETQYFGPGTRLLVL.

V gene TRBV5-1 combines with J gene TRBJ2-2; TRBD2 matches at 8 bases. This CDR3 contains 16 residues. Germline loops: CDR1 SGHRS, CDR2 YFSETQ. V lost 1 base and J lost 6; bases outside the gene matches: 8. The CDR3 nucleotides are TGCGCCAGCAGCTTGTTGTTAGCGGGGCGCCCCGGGGAGCTGTTTTTT. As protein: CASSLLLAGRPGELFF.

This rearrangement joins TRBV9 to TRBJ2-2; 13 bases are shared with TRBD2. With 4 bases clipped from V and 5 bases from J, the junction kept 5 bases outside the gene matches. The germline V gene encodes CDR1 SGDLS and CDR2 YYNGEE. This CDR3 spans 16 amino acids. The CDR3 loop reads CASSLGLAGLTGELFF. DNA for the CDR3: TGTGCCAGCAGCTTGGGACTAGCGGGATTAACCGGGGAGCTGTTTTTT.

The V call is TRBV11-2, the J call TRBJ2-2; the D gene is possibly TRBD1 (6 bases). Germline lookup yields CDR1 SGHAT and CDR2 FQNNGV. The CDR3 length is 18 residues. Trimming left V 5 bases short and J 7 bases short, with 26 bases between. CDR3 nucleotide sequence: TGTGCCAGCAGCCTAGTATCCCCTTTGGTACAGGGTCGCGGGGAGCTGTTTTTT. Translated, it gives CASSLVSPLVQGRGELFF.

This CDR3 is CASSSRTGPETQYF. In nucleotides, the CDR3 is TGTGCCAGCAGTTCCCGGACAGGCCCGGAGACCCAGTACTTC. V gene TRBV27 combines with J gene TRBJ2-5, with 7 bases matching TRBD1. CDR1 and CDR2 (germline): MNHEY, SMNVEV (reference sequence). This CDR3 is 14 amino acids long. The V and J ends lost 4 bases and 5 bases, in that order; junction bases with no gene match: 7.

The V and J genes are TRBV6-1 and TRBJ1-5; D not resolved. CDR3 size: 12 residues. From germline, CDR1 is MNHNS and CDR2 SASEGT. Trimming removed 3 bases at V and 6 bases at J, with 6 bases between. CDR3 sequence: CASSDVSQPQHF. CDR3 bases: TGTGCCAGCAGTGACGTGAGTCAGCCCCAGCATTTT.

The CDR3 sequence: CASNPGTDNSPLHF. In nucleotides, the CDR3 is TGTGCCAGCAACCCCGGGACAGATAATTCACCCCTCCACTTT. The genes are TRBV6-5 and TRBJ1-6; 7 positions agree with TRBD1. This CDR3 has 14 residues. In germline, CDR1 is MNHEY, CDR2 SVGAGI. Trimming cost V 7 bases and J 5 bases; bases outside gene matches: 5.

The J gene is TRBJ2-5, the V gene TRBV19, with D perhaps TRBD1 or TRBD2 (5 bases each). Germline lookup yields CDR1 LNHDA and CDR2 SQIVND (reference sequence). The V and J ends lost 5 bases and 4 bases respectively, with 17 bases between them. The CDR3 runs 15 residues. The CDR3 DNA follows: TGTGCCAGTAGTCCCCGACAGATTGGGGGAGAGACCCAGTACTTC. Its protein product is CASSPRQIGGETQYF. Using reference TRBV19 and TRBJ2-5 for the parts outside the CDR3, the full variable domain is DGGITQSPKYLFRKEGQNVTLSCEQNLNHDAMYWYRQDPGQGLRLIYYSQIVNDFQKGDIAEGYSVSREKKESFPLTVTSAQKNPTAFYLCASSPRQIGGETQYFGPGTRLLVL.

The DNA of the CDR3 is TGCGCCAGCAGCTTGTCAGGGCCCGAAAAACTGTTTTTT. This encodes CASSLSGPEKLFF. The rearrangement joins TRBV5-1 to TRBJ1-4; the D gene is possibly TRBD1 (5 bases). Germline V CDR1 and CDR2: SGHRS, YFSETQ. The CDR3 is 13 amino acids. Trimming stripped 1 base from V and 8 bases from J, with 9 bases between.

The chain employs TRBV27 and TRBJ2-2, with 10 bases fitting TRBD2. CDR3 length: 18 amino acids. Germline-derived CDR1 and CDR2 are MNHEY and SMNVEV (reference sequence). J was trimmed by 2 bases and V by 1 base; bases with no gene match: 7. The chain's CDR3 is CASSLLGLARGNTGELFF. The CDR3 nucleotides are TGTGCCAGCAGTTTATTGGGACTAGCGAGGGGCAACACCGGGGAGCTGTTTTTT.

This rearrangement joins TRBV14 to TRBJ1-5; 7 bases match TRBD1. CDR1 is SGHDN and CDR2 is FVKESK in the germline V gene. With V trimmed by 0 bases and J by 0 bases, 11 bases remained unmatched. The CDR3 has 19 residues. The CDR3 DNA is TGTGCCAGCAGCCAAGATGGCGAGGGGGCCGGTTATAGCAATCAGCCCCAGCATTTT. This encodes CASSQDGEGAGYSNQPQHF. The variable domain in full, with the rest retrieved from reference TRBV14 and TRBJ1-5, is EAGVTQFPSHSVIEKGQTVTLRCDPISGHDNLYWYRRVMGKEIKFLLHFVKESKQDESGMPNNRFLAERTGGTYSTLKVQPAELEDSGVYFCASSQDGEGAGYSNQPQHFGDGTRLSIL.

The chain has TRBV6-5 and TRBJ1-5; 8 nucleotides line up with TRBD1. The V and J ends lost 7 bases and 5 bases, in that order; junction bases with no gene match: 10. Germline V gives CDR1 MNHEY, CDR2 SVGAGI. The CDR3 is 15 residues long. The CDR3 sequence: CASTGGQALYQPQHF. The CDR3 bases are TGTGCCAGCACCGGGGGACAGGCTCTTTATCAGCCCCAGCATTTT.

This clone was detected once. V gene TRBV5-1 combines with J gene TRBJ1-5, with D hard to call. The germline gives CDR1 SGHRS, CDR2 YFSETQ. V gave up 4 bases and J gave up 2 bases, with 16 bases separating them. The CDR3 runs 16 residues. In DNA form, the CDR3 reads TGCGCCAGCAGCCCGGGTTTATCTGGGGGCAATCAGCCCCAGCATTTT. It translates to CASSPGLSGGNQPQHF.

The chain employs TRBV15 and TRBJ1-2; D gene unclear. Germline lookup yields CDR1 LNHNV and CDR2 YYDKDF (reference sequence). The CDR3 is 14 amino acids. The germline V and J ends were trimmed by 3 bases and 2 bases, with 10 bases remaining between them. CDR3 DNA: TGTGCCACCAGCAGGGCCAGGCTGAACTATGGCTACACCTTC. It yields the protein CATSRARLNYGYTF.

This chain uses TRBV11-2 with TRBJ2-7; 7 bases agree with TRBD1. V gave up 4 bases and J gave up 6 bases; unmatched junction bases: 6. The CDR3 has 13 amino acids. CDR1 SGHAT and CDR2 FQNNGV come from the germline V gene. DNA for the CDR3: TGTGCCAGCAGCTCAACAGGGGTGGTCGAGCAGTACTTC. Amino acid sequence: CASSSTGVVEQYF.

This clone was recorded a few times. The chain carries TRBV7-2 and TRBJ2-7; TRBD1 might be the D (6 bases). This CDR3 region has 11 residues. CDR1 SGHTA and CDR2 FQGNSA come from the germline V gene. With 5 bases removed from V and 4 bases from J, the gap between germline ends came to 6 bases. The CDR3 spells CASSDRYEQYF. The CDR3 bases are TGTGCCAGCAGCGACAGGTACGAGCAGTACTTC.

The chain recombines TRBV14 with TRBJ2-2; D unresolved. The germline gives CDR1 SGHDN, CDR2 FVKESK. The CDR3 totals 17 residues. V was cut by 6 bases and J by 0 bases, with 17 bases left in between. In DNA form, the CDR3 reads TGTGCCAGCAGGGCAGATTTTAACAACGCGAACACCGGGGAGCTGTTTTTT. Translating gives CASRADFNNANTGELFF.